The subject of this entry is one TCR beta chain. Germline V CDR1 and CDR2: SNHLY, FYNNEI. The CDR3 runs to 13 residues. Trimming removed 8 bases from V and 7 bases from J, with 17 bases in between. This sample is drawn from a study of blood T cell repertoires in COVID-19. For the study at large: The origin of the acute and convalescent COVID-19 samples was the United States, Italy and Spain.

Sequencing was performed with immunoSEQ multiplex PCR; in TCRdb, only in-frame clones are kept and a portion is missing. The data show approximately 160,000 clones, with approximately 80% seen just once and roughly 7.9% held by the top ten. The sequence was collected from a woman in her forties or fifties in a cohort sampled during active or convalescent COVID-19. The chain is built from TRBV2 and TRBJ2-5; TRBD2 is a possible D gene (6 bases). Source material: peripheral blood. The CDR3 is CASGGTRQGTQYF. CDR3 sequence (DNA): TGTGCCAGCGGAGGGACTCGGCAGGGGACCCAGTACTTC.